The 21 T cell receptor beta chains listed next were all sequenced from one sample in a study of cytomegalovirus exposure and HLA in healthy donors. The PCR ran on 60 Vbeta and 13 Jbeta primers. Some clones are missing from TCRdb's copy, which holds only in-frame ones; the method was immunoSEQ multiplex PCR. The sample data list around 76,000 clones. The specimen was PBMCs. The receptors were sampled from a man in his forties in good health and CMV-seronegative.

This sequence joins TRBV10-2 and TRBJ2-1; 10 bases are shared with TRBD1. Trimming at V came to 6 bases and at J to 4 bases, leaving 9 bases not matched to a gene. The V gene's germline CDR1 is WSHSY and CDR2 SAAADI. CDR3 length: 16 residues. Here the CDR3 reads CASSDPTGGLYNEQFF. The CDR3 coding sequence is TGCGCCAGCAGCGACCCGACAGGGGGCCTTTACAATGAGCAGTTCTTC.

This chain joins TRBV7-9 and TRBJ2-5; D may be TRBD2 (6 bases). Trimming shortened V by 3 bases and J by 1 base, and 15 bases separated the two germline ends. The CDR3 sequence is 16 residues long. CDR1 is SEHNR and CDR2 is FQNEAQ in the germline V gene (reference sequence). CDR3 in amino acids: CASSFPSGTSQETQYF. The CDR3 nucleotides are TGTGCCAGCAGCTTTCCCTCCGGGACTTCCCAAGAGACCCAGTACTTC. The full variable domain, with the rest looked up from reference TRBV7-9 and TRBJ2-5, is DTGVSQNPRHKITKRGQNVTFRCDPISEHNRLYWYRQTLGQGPEFLTYFQNEAQLEKSRLLSDRFSAERPKGSFSTLEIQRTEQGDSAMYLCASSFPSGTSQETQYFGPGTRLLVL.

The chain couples TRBV7-2 to TRBJ1-2; a possible D gene is TRBD1 (6 bases). Trimming pared 5 bases from V and 0 bases from J, leaving 13 bases between. Germline V lookup: CDR1 SGHTA, CDR2 FQGNSA. CDR3 length: 15 residues. The DNA for the CDR3 is TGTGCCAGCAGCGCGGAGACAGGATCTAACTATGGCTACACCTTC. This gives the protein CASSAETGSNYGYTF.

V and J are TRBV7-9 and TRBJ1-2; TRBD1 is a possible D gene (5 bases). Germline V gene sequence: CDR1 SEHNR, CDR2 FQNEAQ (reference sequence). This CDR3 comprises 13 residues. V lost 4 bases and J 8 bases, leaving 14 bases between the germline ends. The CDR3 here is CASSSQGGRGYTF. The CDR3 nucleotides read TGTGCCAGCAGCTCTCAGGGAGGTCGAGGCTACACCTTC. The full variable domain, with the rest looked up from reference TRBV7-9 and TRBJ1-2, is DTGVSQNPRHKITKRGQNVTFRCDPISEHNRLYWYRQTLGQGPEFLTYFQNEAQLEKSRLLSDRFSAERPKGSFSTLEIQRTEQGDSAMYLCASSSQGGRGYTFGSGTRLTVV.

The rearrangement links TRBV7-9 to TRBJ1-3; no clear D gene. CDR1 SEHNR and CDR2 FQNEAQ come from the germline V gene (reference sequence). This CDR3 spans 14 amino acids. Trimming took off 5 bases at V and 2 bases at J, with 10 bases between the two ends. The CDR3 region has the DNA TGTGCCAGCAGCCCGAGAGAAGCTGGAAACACCATATATTTT. Its translation is CASSPREAGNTIYF.

This rearrangement joins TRBV6-6 to TRBJ2-7; weak D call: TRBD2 (6 bases). The V gene lost 5 bases and the J gene lost 4 bases, with 18 bases spanning the gap. In germline, CDR1 is MNHNY, CDR2 SVGAGI (reference sequence). This CDR3 is built from 15 residues. CDR3 nucleotide sequence: TGTGCCAGCAGTCTGCGCCTAGCGCGATCTTACGAGCAGTACTTC. It translates to CASSLRLARSYEQYF.

The V and J genes are TRBV11-3 and TRBJ2-1; perhaps TRBD1 as D (5 bases). Germline V gene sequence: CDR1 SGHNT, CDR2 YENEEA. The CDR3 totals 16 residues. The V and J ends lost 0 bases and 0 bases respectively, with 9 bases between them. CDR3 amino acids: CASSLEGVSSYNEQFF. The CDR3 DNA follows: TGTGCCAGCAGCTTAGAAGGGGTGAGCTCCTACAATGAGCAGTTCTTC.

The chain couples TRBV5-1 to TRBJ1-2; 9 bases map to TRBD1. Per germline, CDR1 SGHRS and CDR2 YFSETQ. The CDR3 covers 14 residues. The trim removed 4 bases at V and 8 bases at J, leaving 9 bases unmatched. The CDR3 bases are TGCGCCAGCAGCCCGGGACAGGGCGTAGAAGGCTACACCTTC. It translates to CASSPGQGVEGYTF.

The J gene is TRBJ2-3, the V gene TRBV20-1; D remains unclear. Between the trimmed V and J ends, which lost 3 bases and 3 bases, there was a span of 4 bases. The CDR3 length is 11 residues. The V gene's germline CDR1 is DFQATT and CDR2 SNEGSKA (reference sequence). CDR3: CSASGTDTQYF. As DNA, the CDR3 is TGCAGTGCTAGCGGGACAGATACGCAGTATTTT.

The V gene is TRBV28, the J gene TRBJ2-5, with 7 bases matching TRBD1. Germline V gives CDR1 MDHEN, CDR2 SYDVKM. V trimming: 6 bases; J trimming: 3 bases; junction bases outside the gene matches: 4. The CDR3 spans 13 residues. The CDR3 region is CASRETGKETQYF. The DNA for the CDR3 is TGTGCCAGCAGGGAGACAGGGAAAGAGACCCAGTACTTC.

The chain carries TRBV9 and TRBJ2-1; 7 bases match TRBD1. The CDR3 is 14 residues long. CDR1 is SGDLS, CDR2 YYNGEE, per germline. V gave up 3 bases and J gave up 3 bases; unmatched junction bases: 3. CDR3 DNA: TGTGCCAGCAGCGCTAGGGGGCTCTACAATGAGCAGTTCTTC. This codes for CASSARGLYNEQFF.

V and J are TRBV20-1 and TRBJ1-1, with unresolved D. This CDR3 contains 10 residues. Trimming took 3 bases from V and 8 from J, leaving 7 bases between them. CDR1 is DFQATT and CDR2 is SNEGSKA in the germline V gene (reference sequence). CDR3 nucleotide sequence: TGCAGTGCTAGCTTGCGGGAAGCTTTCTTT. Its translation is CSASLREAFF.

The V call is TRBV5-6, the J call TRBJ1-2; TRBD1 matches 8 bases. The CDR3 spans 14 residues. The V gene's germline CDR1 is SGHDT and CDR2 YYEEEE. V gave up 2 bases and J gave up 7 bases; unmatched junction bases: 7. Here the CDR3 DNA reads TGTGCCAGCAGCTTAGGACAGGGTAACGGTGGCTACACCTTC. As protein: CASSLGQGNGGYTF.

In nucleotides, the CDR3 is TGTGCCTGGAGTGAAGCGACCCAGTACTTC. Its translation is CAWSEATQYF. J is TRBJ2-5 and V is TRBV30; D gene unclear. The CDR3 length is 10 residues. The ends were cut back, 1 base at V and 7 bases at J, with 4 bases in the middle. Germline lookup yields CDR1 GTSNPN and CDR2 SVGIG (reference sequence).

This sequence joins TRBV25-1 and TRBJ2-1; TRBD2 aligns across 15 bases. CDR1 and CDR2 from the germline V gene are MGHDK and SYGVNS. Trimming at V came to 6 bases and at J to 9 bases, leaving 9 bases not matched to a gene. The CDR3 totals 16 residues. The CDR3 DNA reads TGTGCCAGCAGCCCCGGGACTAGCGGGAGGCGTAGTGAGCAGTTCTTC. It is translated as CASSPGTSGRRSEQFF.

The chain couples TRBV4-2 to TRBJ2-3; 7 bases fit TRBD2. The V gene end was trimmed by 1 base and the J gene end by 1 base; junction bases not matched to a gene: 5. The CDR3 is 16 amino acids. CDR1 is LGHNA and CDR2 is YNFKEQ in the germline V gene. CDR3 protein: CASSQVLADRTDTQYF. CDR3 coding DNA: TGTGCCAGCAGCCAAGTTCTAGCGGATCGCACAGATACGCAGTATTTT.

The chain is built from TRBV7-2 and TRBJ1-1; 7 nucleotides align to TRBD1. The CDR3 runs 13 residues. The V and J ends lost 5 bases and 4 bases, in that order; junction bases with no gene match: 4. Germline V gives CDR1 SGHTA, CDR2 FQGNSA. CDR3 bases: TGTGCCAGCAGCAGACAGGGAGCCACTGAAGCTTTCTTT. Amino acid sequence: CASSRQGATEAFF.

This rearrangement joins TRBV28 to TRBJ1-1, with a possible D match to TRBD1 (5 bases). Trimming shortened V by 4 bases and J by 4 bases, and 22 bases separated the two germline ends. This CDR3 is built from 17 residues. Germline V gene data show CDR1 as MDHEN and CDR2 as SYDVKM. In DNA, the CDR3 is TGTGCCAGCAGTTCCGGGAGACAGAGGAGGTGGGTCACTGAAGCTTTCTTT. It codes for CASSSGRQRRWVTEAFF.

This chain uses TRBV4-3 with TRBJ2-2, with D possibly being TRBD2 (5 bases). V lost 2 bases and J lost 6, with 13 bases in between. The V gene's germline CDR1 is LGHNA and CDR2 YSLEER. The CDR3 runs to 15 residues. CDR3 nucleotide sequence: TGCGCCAGCAGCCAAACCGGGATAATAGCCGGGGAGCTGTTTTTT. The encoded protein is CASSQTGIIAGELFF.

This chain joins TRBV18 and TRBJ1-1; possibly TRBD1 for D (5 bases). The germline gives CDR1 KGHSH, CDR2 LQKENI. Trimming left V 1 base short and J 5 bases short, with 17 bases between. The CDR3 covers 16 residues. The CDR3: CASSPLKGEAKTEAFF. The CDR3 coding sequence is TGTGCCAGCTCACCACTTAAAGGGGAGGCTAAGACTGAAGCTTTCTTT.

This chain joins TRBV15 and TRBJ2-1; the D gene is possibly TRBD2 (5 bases). The CDR3 covers 14 residues. CDR1 is LNHNV, CDR2 YYDKDF, per germline (reference sequence). Deletions cut 3 bases from V and 3 bases from J, with 9 bases between. CDR3 loop: CATSSPEGYNEQFF. CDR3 bases: TGTGCCACCAGCAGCCCCGAGGGCTACAATGAGCAGTTCTTC.